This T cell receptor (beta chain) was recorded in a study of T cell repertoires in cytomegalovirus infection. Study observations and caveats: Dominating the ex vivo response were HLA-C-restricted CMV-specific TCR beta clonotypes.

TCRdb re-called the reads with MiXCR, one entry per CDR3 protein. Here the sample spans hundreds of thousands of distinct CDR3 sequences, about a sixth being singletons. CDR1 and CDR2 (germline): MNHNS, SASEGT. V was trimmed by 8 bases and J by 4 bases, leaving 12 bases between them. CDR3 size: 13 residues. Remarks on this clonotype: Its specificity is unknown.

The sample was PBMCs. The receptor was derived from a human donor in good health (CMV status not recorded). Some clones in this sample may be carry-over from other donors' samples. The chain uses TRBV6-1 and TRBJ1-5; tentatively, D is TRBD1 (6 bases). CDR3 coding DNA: TGTGCCAGCCGGGACATATTAAATCAGCCCCAGCATTTT. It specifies CASRDILNQPQHF.